Detailed here is one T cell receptor beta chain. Its specificity is not known. The assay was immunoSEQ multiplex PCR, and TCRdb's table has in-frame clones only and misses some. This table has roughly 44,000 clones, 90% to 95% appearing once. The sample originates from a study of T cells in tuberculosis. Overall study context: T cells were selected with CD1B tetramers loaded with glucose monomycolate.

The V end lost 7 bases, the J end lost 8 bases, and 15 bases lay between the germline ends. The CDR3 is 13 amino acids. Germline CDR1 is WNHNN and CDR2 is SYGVQD (reference sequence). Study-level points and caveats: Smaller alpha distances in active tuberculosis partly reflected shorter CDR3-alpha lengths. Smaller distances to GMM-specific TCRs suggested their expansion in active tuberculosis.

The rearrangement joins TRBV10-1 to TRBJ1-3; possibly TRBD1 for D (6 bases). Material: PBMCs. This clonotype was sampled from a donor aged 10-29 years with latent tuberculosis or without tuberculosis infection. CDR3 loop: CASTPGRGDTIYF. Written as DNA, the CDR3 is TGCGCCAGCACCCCGGGCAGGGGAGACACCATATATTTT.